This T cell receptor beta chain was documented in a study of OX40 agonist ivuxolimab in advanced cancers. For the study in its entirety: Ivuxolimab, which targeted the costimulatory receptor OX40 (CD134), was an agonistic, fully human IgG2 monoclonal antibody. The dose-escalation cohort was about 83% male with a mean age of about 60 years, ranging from roughly 20 to 80. The paper covers the monotherapy dose-escalation part of the phase I ivuxolimab trial, which included N of about 50 patients. The point of sequencing TCRbeta in the periphery was to test whether ivuxolimab changed TCR sequence diversity and drove clonal T-cell expansion. Intravenous ivuxolimab was administered to patients every 2 weeks at six dose levels: 0.01, 0.1, 0.3, 1.5, 3 and 10 mg/kg. Of the 50 to 55 dose-escalation patients, hepatocellular carcinoma was present in around 19, melanoma in around 15, renal cell carcinoma in 9 and head and neck cancer in 9. Partial responses occurred in three dose-escalation patients: two with cutaneous melanoma and one with hepatocellular carcinoma. Prior anti-PD-1, anti-PD-L1 or anti-CTLA-4 therapy was permitted, and checkpoint inhibitors had been received by around 40% of dose-escalation patients. Study-wide findings and limitations: At doses of 0.1 to 3.0 mg/kg, clonal expansion of both CD4+ and CD8+ T cells in blood was seen between baseline and week 6. On average, CD8+ T cells showed more expanded clones than CD4+ T cells after ivuxolimab. The antigen specificity of the peripheral T cells that underwent clonal expansion was not determined. In the 0.1-3.0 mg/kg groups, partial responders were among the patients with the lowest normalized peripheral clonal expansion, particularly in CD8+ T cells. Low levels of normalized T-cell clonal expansion were also seen in some patients who did not respond.

After removal of 3 bases from V and 0 bases from J, the junction retains 13 bases not matched to a gene. The germline V gene sets CDR1 to SGDLS and CDR2 to YYNGEE. From its cysteine to its phenylalanine, the CDR3 spans 19 amino acids. Just CDR3 DNA is preserved here, 57 bases in frame from base 1. Genomic DNA was isolated from the sorted cells so that the TCRbeta CDR3 region could be sequenced. The immunoSEQ Assay was used for sequencing of TCRbeta CDR3 regions. As stored in TCRdb, this immuneACCESS dataset retains in-frame rearrangements with V and J assigned. A fraction of the clones does not appear; measured against another copy, unresolved V genes explain less than half of the discrepancy, and the remainder lacks a known reason. This sample gives about 93,000 clones in total; 90% to 95% of them show up just once. The top ten clonotypes cover around 2.5% of the sample. Patients with autoimmune disease history or receiving systemic immunosuppression were excluded from the trial. Peripheral blood for TCR sequencing was collected from all dose cohorts at baseline, on cycle 4 day 1, and on cycle 7 day 1. The samples were drawn from a first-in-human, open-label, multicenter phase I dose-escalation trial of ivuxolimab. Adults with locally advanced or metastatic head and neck squamous cell, hepatocellular, melanoma or renal cell carcinoma were enrolled in the trial. CD4+ and CD8+ T cells were sorted separately from peripheral blood before TCR sequencing.

With regard to this clone: The target of this receptor is not known. Base quality data are lacking; no much larger clone is found one base away.

The origin of this receptor is an adult with an advanced solid tumor such as melanoma, head and neck, liver or kidney cancer. The sample in question was CD4+ or CD8+ T cells sorted from blood, obtained in a trial of the OX40 agonist ivuxolimab. The sequence links TRBV9 to TRBJ2-1; TRBD1 fits 9 bases in the junction. The CDR3: CASSETGTGNYGSYNEQFF. The base sequence is TGTGCCAGCAGCGAAACCGGGACAGGGAATTATGGCTCCTACAATGAGCAGTTCTTC.